A selection of T cell receptor beta chains follows, all from one sample in a study of post-analysis software for immune sequencing data. Using its own MiXCR run on the PCR reads, TCRdb lists one record per CDR3 protein. The sample records 180,000 or so distinct CDR3 sequences, 29% being singletons. Sequencing was performed on blood. All receptors derive from a girl between 2 and 17 years old with multiple sclerosis. Both conserved end residues are part of each CDR3. The order of the fields is D gene, CDR3 length, clone size, J gene, V gene, CDR3 DNA, CDR3 protein. D genes are given only for firm matches. Only some rows state a clone size, as once, few, many or a class for expanded clones.

-,15,-,TRBJ2-5,TRBV20-1,TGCAGTGCTAGAGGGGGCGGGGCTACCGCACCGACCCAGTACTTC,CSARGGGATAPTQYF
-,13,many,TRBJ2-1,TRBV2,TGTGCCAGCAGTGCCGAATCGAAGAACGAGCAGTTCTTC,CASSAESKNEQFF
TRBD1,15,many,TRBJ2-7,TRBV25-1,TGTGCCAGCAGTAATGCCGGGACAGGGGTGAAGGAGCAGTACTTC,CASSNAGTGVKEQYF
-,13,few,TRBJ1-2,TRBV3-1,TGTGCCAGCAGCCAAGTGGGGGCGCGAGGCTACACCTTC,CASSQVGARGYTF
TRBD2,16,many,TRBJ2-3,TRBV18,TGTGCCAGCTCACCCAGACTAGCGGGAGATATGGATACGCAGTATTTT,CASSPRLAGDMDTQYF
TRBD2,19,-,TRBJ2-3,TRBV28,TGTGCCAGCAGTTTGAGGGGACTAGCGGGAGGGGATTACACAGATACGCAGTATTTT,CASSLRGLAGGDYTDTQYF
-,15,many,TRBJ1-6,TRBV12-3/TRBV12-4,TGTGCCAGCAGTTTAGCGACAGGAGCAAATTCACCCCTCCACTTT,CASSLATGANSPLHF
TRBD2,14,many,TRBJ2-7,TRBV13,TGTGCCAGCGCGGGTGCGGGGGGGCTCTACGAGCAGTACTTC,CASAGAGGLYEQYF
-,13,many,TRBJ2-5,TRBV6-5,TGTGCCAGCAGTTACTCCAGGCAAGAGACCCAGTACTTC,CASSYSRQETQYF
TRBD1,13,few,TRBJ2-1,TRBV29-1,TGCAGCGTTACAGGGGACGAGAGCTACGAGCAGTTCTTC,CSVTGDESYEQFF